Listed here is a single T cell receptor (beta chain). No cognate antigen has been identified for it. Nothing much larger sits one base from this clone, and base qualities are not available. This record comes from a study of T cell responses to AZD1222 COVID-19 vaccine (TCRdb year 2021). With regard to the full study: AZD1222 recipients with second doses at about 4 weeks or about 12 weeks were pooled, because spike-specific TCR depth and breadth did not differ between schedules. Enrollment into the trials was organized by age into subgroups of 18-55, 56-69 and 70-plus years, and those subgroups contained roughly 150, 30 and 60 TCR-sequenced participants, respectively. A total of just over 230 trial participants underwent TCR sequencing, of whom 200 to 220 had received two doses of AZD1222 and about 25 had received two doses of the MenACWY control vaccine.

Measured from the cysteine to the phenylalanine, the CDR3 is 19 residues long. Only CDR3 DNA remains: 57 bases, in frame from the first base. The junction shows trimming of 4 bases on V and 3 bases on J, and the gene matches do not reach 15 bases of it. CDR1 and CDR2 (SGHNT, YYREEE) derive from the germline V gene (reference sequence). The sample's time point label is to be understood as: baseline before first vaccination. Samples from vaccinated people were obtained from the UK trials COV001 and COV002, which included a single-blind randomized controlled phase 2/3 trial of AZD1222 (ChAdOx1 nCoV-19) in healthy adults. For TCRbeta chain sequencing, PBMC samples from trial participants were taken at day 0 and at day 28 after the second dose. The CDR3 regions of human TCRbeta chains were subjected to immunosequencing. On the study's bioinformatics: TCRs in the repertoires were compared against a reference library of SARS-CoV-2-specific TCRs that had been generated with the MIRA antigen-specificity platform. Breadth was defined as the fraction of unique TCRs that were SARS-CoV-2-associated. Depth was defined as the fraction of total T cells that were SARS-CoV-2-associated. Using the MIRA data, every spike-specific TCR was mapped to the spike region that the TCR reacted to and assigned to either a CD4 or a CD8 class. Log10-transformed breadth and depth values were compared by one-way ANOVA with Sidak's multiple comparisons tests. What TCRdb holds here is the immuneACCESS table cut down to in-frame rearrangements. Part of the clones is not present; checked against another copy, under half of the missing clones reflect an unresolved V gene, and the others are unexplained. V, J and clone size are those of that table, while D and trimming were read from the DNA. The table for this sample lists 130,000 or so clones; 86% of them were counted only once. Together, the top ten hold 10% to 15% of the sample.

The paper's findings and limits, for the study overall: Reportedly, almost half of the unique spike-specific TCRs recognized epitopes lying outside the regions that are mutated in the B.1.351 and B.1.1.7 variants. The vaccine-associated CD4 TCRs covered the entire spike protein, and the dominant responses fell in regions 160-218 and 743-854. Participants were mostly white British and included more females than males, and it was suggested by the authors that clonal diversity may have been underestimated. Conclusions about previously exposed vaccinees are limited, since just six AZD1222 recipients were seropositive for SARS-CoV-2 at baseline. After two AZD1222 doses, spike-specific TCR breadth and depth were significantly higher than at day 0 and than in MenACWY recipients. In the small 56-69-year group, the increase in depth fell short of significance, most likely because of low power. No day 14 peak-response samples were available, so repertoires were characterized only after the peak T cell response.

The starting material was peripheral blood, obtained on day 0 of AZD1222 vaccination. The sequence links TRBV5-4 to TRBJ1-4; the junction holds 10 bases that match TRBD1. The receptor comes from an adult in good health. The CDR3 sequence is CASSQNRDRGHSANEKLFF. The nucleotide sequence reads TGTGCCAGCAGCCAAAACCGGGACAGGGGCCATTCGGCTAATGAAAAACTGTTTTTT.